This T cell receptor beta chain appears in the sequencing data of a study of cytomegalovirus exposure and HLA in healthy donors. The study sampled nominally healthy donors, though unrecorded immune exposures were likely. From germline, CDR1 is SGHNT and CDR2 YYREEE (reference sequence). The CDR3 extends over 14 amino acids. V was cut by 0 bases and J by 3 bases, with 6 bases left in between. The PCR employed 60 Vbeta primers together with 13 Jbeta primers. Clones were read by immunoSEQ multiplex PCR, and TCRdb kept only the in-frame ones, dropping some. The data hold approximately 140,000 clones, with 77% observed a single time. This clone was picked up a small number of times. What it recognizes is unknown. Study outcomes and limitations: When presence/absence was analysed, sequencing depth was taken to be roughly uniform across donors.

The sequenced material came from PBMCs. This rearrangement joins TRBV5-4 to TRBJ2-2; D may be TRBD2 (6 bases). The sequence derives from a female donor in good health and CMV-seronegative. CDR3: CASSLGGDTGELFF. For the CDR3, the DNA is TGTGCCAGCAGCTTGGGGGGGGACACCGGGGAGCTGTTTTTT.